This TCR beta chain was sequenced during a study of blood T cell repertoires in COVID-19. Overall study: The United States, Italy and Spain supplied acute and convalescent COVID-19 samples. Sample material is recorded as cDNA or gDNA derived from T cells, B-cell-depleted T cells, or PBMCs.

Original handling: It was from reference gene primer amplification that nucleated cell counts were estimated. The assay was immunoSEQ multiplex PCR, and TCRdb's table has in-frame clones only and misses some. V and J calls plus clone size are reproduced from that table; the DNA served to infer D and trimming. The top ten hold around 1.5% of the sample, which has about 200,000 clones, 85% to 90% seen once. V lost 2 bases and J 1 base, leaving 23 bases between the germline ends. CDR1 is SEHNR and CDR2 is FQNEAQ in the germline V gene (reference sequence). The CDR3 spans 19 residues. This TCR was recovered from a man younger than 35 with active or convalescent COVID-19. The source material was peripheral blood. The V gene is TRBV7-9, the J gene TRBJ2-5, with a possible D match to TRBD2 (6 bases). CDR3 DNA sequence: TGTGCCAGCAGCTTAAGAGCGGGCCCCACGAGGGGATTCCAAGAGACCCAGTACTTC. Protein sequence: CASSLRAGPTRGFQETQYF.